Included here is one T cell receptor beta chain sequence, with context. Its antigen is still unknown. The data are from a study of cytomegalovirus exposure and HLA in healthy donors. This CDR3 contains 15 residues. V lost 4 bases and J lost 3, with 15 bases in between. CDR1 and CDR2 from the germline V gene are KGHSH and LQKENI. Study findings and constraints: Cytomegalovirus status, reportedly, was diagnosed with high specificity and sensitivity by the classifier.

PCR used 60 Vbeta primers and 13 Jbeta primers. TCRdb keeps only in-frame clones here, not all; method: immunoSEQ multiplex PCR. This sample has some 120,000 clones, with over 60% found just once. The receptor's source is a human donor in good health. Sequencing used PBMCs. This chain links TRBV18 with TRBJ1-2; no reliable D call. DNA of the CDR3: TGTGCCAGCTCACTTTCGCAGGAGGCTCACTATGGCTACACCTTC. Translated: CASSLSQEAHYGYTF.